Listed below are T cell receptor beta chains from one sample, sequenced in a study of T cell responses to AZD1222 COVID-19 vaccine. Clones were read by immunoSEQ multiplex PCR, and TCRdb kept only the in-frame ones, dropping some. The sample lists about 130,000 clones; about 90% were seen once. The input for sequencing was peripheral blood, taken on day 0 of AZD1222 vaccination. These receptors were obtained from an adult in good health. The CDR3 runs from the conserved cysteine through the conserved F or W. The D gene is left open where the match is weak. A row's size may be missing; if present it is once, few, many or a size class.

clone size	V gene	D gene	J gene	CDR3 protein	CDR3 DNA
.	TRBV19	.	TRBJ1-1	CASSVTENTEAFF	TGTGCCAGTAGTGTAACCGAAAACACTGAAGCTTTCTTT
.	TRBV5-4	TRBD1	TRBJ1-2	CASSLVSSGTGGGYTF	TGTGCCAGCAGCTTGGTTTCTTCCGGGACAGGGGGCGGCTACACCTTC
.	TRBV11-2	.	TRBJ1-3	CASSFSLNRADGNTIYF	TGTGCCAGCAGCTTTTCCCTAAACAGGGCGGATGGAAACACCATATATTTT
.	TRBV7-9	.	TRBJ2-7	CASSFEGARGEQYF	TGTGCCAGCAGCTTTGAGGGGGCGCGGGGAGAGCAGTACTTC
.	TRBV7-9	.	TRBJ2-1	CASSLSNSPGEQFF	TGTGCCAGCAGCCTTAGCAACTCCCCGGGTGAGCAGTTCTTC
.	TRBV7-3	.	TRBJ1-5	CASSLTGNQPQHF	TGTGCCAGCAGCTTAACAGGGAATCAGCCCCAGCATTTT
.	TRBV5-1	.	TRBJ2-5	CASSLNSGQETQYF	TGCGCCAGCAGCTTAAATAGCGGCCAAGAGACCCAGTACTTC
.	TRBV5-6	TRBD1	TRBJ1-5	CASSQGGYDNQPQHF	TGTGCCAGCAGCCAGGGGGGGTATGACAATCAGCCCCAGCATTTT
.	TRBV9	.	TRBJ1-6	CASSLRHENSPLHF	TGTGCCAGCAGCCTGAGACACGAAAATTCACCCCTCCACTTT
.	TRBV2	TRBD1	TRBJ1-1	CASSEGEGASGTEAFF	TGTGCCAGCAGTGAGGGTGAGGGGGCGAGCGGCACTGAAGCTTTCTTT
.	TRBV28	TRBD2	TRBJ2-1	CASSKGSGRAKYYNEQFF	TGTGCCAGCAGCAAGGGTAGCGGGAGGGCAAAGTACTACAATGAGCAGTTCTTC
.	TRBV5-1	.	TRBJ2-1	CASSSGAGPNEQFF	TGCGCCAGCAGCTCCGGGGCGGGGCCAAATGAGCAGTTCTTC
.	TRBV27	.	TRBJ1-1	CASSLLSGAEAFF	TGTGCCAGCAGTTTACTATCAGGGGCTGAAGCTTTCTTT
once	TRBV5-1	.	TRBJ1-1	CASSLEYLQGNTEAFF	TGCGCCAGCAGCTTAGAATACCTACAGGGGAACACTGAAGCTTTCTTT
.	TRBV6-2/TRBV6-3	TRBD1	TRBJ1-3	CASSYSRTGTGNTIYF	TGTGCCAGCAGTTATTCCCGGACAGGGACTGGAAACACCATATATTTT
.	TRBV6-7	TRBD2	TRBJ2-1	CASSELAGKKNEQFF	TGTGCCAGCAGCGAACTAGCGGGGAAAAAGAATGAGCAGTTCTTC
.	TRBV6-5	TRBD1	TRBJ2-2	CASTDRAGGELFF	TGTGCCAGCACGGACAGGGCGGGCGGGGAGCTGTTTTTT
once	TRBV10-2	.	TRBJ2-3	CASSEEDTQYF	TGCGCCAGCAGTGAGGAGGATACGCAGTATTTT
.	TRBV7-6	.	TRBJ1-1	CASSLGGLQASITEAFF	TGTGCCAGCAGCTTAGGTGGGTTACAAGCTAGTATCACTGAAGCTTTCTTT